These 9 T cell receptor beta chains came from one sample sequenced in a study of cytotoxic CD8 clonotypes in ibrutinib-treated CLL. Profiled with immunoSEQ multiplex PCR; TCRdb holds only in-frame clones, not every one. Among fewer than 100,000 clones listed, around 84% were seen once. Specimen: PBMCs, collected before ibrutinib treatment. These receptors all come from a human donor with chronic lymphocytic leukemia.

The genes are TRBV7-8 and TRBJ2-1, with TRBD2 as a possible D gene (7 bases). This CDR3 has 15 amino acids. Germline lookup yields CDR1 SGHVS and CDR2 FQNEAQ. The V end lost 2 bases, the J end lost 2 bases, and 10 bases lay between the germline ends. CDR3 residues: CASSLRGRAYNEQFF. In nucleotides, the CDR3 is TGTGCCAGCAGCTTAAGGGGGAGGGCCTACAATGAGCAGTTCTTC. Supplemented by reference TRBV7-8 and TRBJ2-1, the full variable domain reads GAGVSQSPRYKVAKRGQDVALRCDPISGHVSLFWYQQALGQGPEFLTYFQNEAQLDKSGLPSDRFFAERPEGSVSTLKIQRTQQEDSAVYLCASSLRGRAYNEQFFGPGTRLTVL.

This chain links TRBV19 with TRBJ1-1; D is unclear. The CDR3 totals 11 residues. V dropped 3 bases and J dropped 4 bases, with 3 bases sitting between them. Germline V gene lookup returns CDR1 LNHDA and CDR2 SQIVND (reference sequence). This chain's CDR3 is CASSIGTEAFF. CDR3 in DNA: TGTGCCAGTAGTATCGGCACTGAAGCTTTCTTT.

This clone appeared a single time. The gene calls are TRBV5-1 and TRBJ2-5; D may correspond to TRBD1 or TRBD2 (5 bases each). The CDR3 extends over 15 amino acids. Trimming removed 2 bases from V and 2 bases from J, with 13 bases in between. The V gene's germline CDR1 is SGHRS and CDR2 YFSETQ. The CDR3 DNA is TGCGCCAGCAGCTTATCGGGGCAGACACAAGAGACCCAGTACTTC. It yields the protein CASSLSGQTQETQYF.

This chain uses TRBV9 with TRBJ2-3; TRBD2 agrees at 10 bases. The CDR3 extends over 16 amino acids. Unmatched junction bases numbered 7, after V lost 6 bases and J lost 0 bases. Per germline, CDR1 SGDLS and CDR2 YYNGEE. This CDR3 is CASTRGLAASTDTQYF. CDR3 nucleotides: TGTGCCAGCACCCGAGGACTAGCGGCTAGCACAGATACGCAGTATTTT.

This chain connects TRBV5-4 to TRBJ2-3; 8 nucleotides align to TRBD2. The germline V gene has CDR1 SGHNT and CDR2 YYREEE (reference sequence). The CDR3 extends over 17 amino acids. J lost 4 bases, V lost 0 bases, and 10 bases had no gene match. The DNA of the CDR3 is TGTGCCAGCAGCTTGGCCGGCGGGAGGATCGGGGCAGATACGCAGTATTTT. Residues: CASSLAGGRIGADTQYF. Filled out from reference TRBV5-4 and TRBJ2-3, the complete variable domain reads ETGVTQSPTHLIKTRGQQVTLRCSSQSGHNTVSWYQQALGQGPQFIFQYYREEENGRGNFPPRFSGLQFPNYSSELNVNALELDDSALYLCASSLAGGRIGADTQYFGPGTRLTVL.

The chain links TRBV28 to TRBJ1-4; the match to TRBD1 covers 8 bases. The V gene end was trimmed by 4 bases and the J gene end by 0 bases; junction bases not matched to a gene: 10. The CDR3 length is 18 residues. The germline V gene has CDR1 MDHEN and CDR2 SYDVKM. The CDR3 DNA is TGTGCCAGCAGTTCGGGGATGATACAGGGGGCAACTAATGAAAAACTGTTTTTT. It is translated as CASSSGMIQGATNEKLFF.

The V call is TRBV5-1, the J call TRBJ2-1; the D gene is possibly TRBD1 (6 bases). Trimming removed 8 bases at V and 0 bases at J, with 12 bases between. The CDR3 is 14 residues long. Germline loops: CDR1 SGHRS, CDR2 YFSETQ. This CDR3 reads CASGTGSSYNEQFF. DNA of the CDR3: TGCGCCAGTGGAACAGGGAGCTCCTACAATGAGCAGTTCTTC.

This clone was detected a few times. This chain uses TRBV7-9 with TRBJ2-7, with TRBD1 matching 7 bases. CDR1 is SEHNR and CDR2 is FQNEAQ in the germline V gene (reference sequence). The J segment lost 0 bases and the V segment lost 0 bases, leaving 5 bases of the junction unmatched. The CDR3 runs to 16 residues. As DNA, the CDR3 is TGTGCCAGCAGCTTAGCGCAAGGGACAGCCTCCTACGAGCAGTACTTC. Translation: CASSLAQGTASYEQYF.

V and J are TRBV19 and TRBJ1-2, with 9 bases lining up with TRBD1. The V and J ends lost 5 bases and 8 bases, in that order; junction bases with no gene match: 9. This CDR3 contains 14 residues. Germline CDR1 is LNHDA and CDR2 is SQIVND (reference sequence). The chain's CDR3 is CASSDNRDRAGYTF. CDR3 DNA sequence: TGTGCCAGTAGTGATAACCGGGACAGGGCAGGCTACACCTTC.